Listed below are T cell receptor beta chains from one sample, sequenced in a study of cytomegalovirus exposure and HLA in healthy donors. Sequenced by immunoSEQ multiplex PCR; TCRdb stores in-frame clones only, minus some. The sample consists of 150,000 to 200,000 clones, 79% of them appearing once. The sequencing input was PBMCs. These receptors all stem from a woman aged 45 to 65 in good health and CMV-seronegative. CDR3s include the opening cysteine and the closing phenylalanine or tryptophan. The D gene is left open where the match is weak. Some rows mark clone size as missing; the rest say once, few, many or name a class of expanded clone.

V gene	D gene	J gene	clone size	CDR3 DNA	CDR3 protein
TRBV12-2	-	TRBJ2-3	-	TGTGCAAGTCGCCACCCCCTATCTAGCGGGGGAAGAGATACGCAGTATTTT	CASRHPLSSGGRDTQYF
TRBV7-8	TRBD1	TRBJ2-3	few	TGTGCCAGCAGCACCTGGGACAGGGGGGGTGCAGATACGCAGTATTTT	CASSTWDRGGADTQYF
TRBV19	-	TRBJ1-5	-	TGTGCCAGTAGTATAAGTCAGGGCGCACGGCAGCCCCAGCATTTT	CASSISQGARQPQHF
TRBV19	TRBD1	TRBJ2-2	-	TGTGCCAGTAGTATCCTAAGAACAGGGGGCTCCGGGGAGCTGTTTTTT	CASSILRTGGSGELFF
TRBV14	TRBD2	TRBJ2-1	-	TGTGCCAGCAGCCAAGTTGGACTAGCGGGGGTACAGTTCTTC	CASSQVGLAGVQFF
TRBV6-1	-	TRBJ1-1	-	TGTGCCAGCACCGAGCGGAGATCGGGGACTGAAGCTTTCTTT	CASTERRSGTEAFF
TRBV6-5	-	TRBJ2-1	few	TGTGCCAGCAGTTACCACGGACAGGAGCAGTTCTTC	CASSYHGQEQFF
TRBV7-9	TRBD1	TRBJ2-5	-	TGTGCCAGCAGCTTAGCGGGGACAGGGGCAGAGACCCAGTACTTC	CASSLAGTGAETQYF
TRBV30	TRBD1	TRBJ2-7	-	TGTGCCTGGAACCGGGACAGTACCTACGAGCAGTACTTC	CAWNRDSTYEQYF
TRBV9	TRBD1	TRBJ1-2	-	TGTGCCAGCAGCGCCCAAAGCCGGGACAGCTATGGCTACACCTTC	CASSAQSRDSYGYTF
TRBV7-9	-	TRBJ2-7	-	TGTTCCAGCGGTACGCCTGACAGTCCCTCCTACGAGCAGTACTTC	CSSGTPDSPSYEQYF
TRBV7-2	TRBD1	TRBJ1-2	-	TGTGCCAGCAGCGTAGGGGCTAACAGGGGCTATGGCTACACCTTC	CASSVGANRGYGYTF
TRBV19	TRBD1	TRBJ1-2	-	TGTGCCAGTAGTATACTGGGACAGGGCGGCTATGGCTACACCTTC	CASSILGQGGYGYTF
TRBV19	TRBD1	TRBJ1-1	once	TGTGCCAGTAGTCCGTTCCCTGGGACAGGGGGCAGGAGACGTGGAATCACTGAAGCTTTCTTT	CASSPFPGTGGRRRGITEAFF